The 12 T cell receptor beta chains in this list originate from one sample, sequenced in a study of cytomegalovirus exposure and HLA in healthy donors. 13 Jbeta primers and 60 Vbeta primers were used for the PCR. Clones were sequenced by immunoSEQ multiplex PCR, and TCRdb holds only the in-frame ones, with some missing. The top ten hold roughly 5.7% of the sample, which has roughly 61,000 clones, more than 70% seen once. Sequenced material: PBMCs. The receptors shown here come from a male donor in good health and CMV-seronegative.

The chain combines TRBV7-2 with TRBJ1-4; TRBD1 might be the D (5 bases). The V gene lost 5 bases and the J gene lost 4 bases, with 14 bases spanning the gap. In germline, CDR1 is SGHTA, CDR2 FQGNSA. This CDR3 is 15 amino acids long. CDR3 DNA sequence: TGTGCCAGCAGCCTATCGTCAGGGATTAATGAAAAACTGTTTTTT. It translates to CASSLSSGINEKLFF.

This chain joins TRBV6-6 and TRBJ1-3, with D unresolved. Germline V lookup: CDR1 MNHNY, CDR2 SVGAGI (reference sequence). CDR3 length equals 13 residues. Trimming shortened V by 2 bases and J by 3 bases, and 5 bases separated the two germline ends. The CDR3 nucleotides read TGTGCCAGCAGTTACGGAGGTGGAAACACCATATATTTT. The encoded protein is CASSYGGGNTIYF.

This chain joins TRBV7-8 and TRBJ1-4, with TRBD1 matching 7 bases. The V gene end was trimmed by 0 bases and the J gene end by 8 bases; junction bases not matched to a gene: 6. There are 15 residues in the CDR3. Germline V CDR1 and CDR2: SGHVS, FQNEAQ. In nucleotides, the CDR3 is TGTGCCAGCAGCTTAGCCGCAGGGGGACCCGAAAAACTGTTTTTT. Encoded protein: CASSLAAGGPEKLFF. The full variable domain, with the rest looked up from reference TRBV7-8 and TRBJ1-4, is GAGVSQSPRYKVAKRGQDVALRCDPISGHVSLFWYQQALGQGPEFLTYFQNEAQLDKSGLPSDRFFAERPEGSVSTLKIQRTQQEDSAVYLCASSLAAGGPEKLFFGSGTQLSVL.

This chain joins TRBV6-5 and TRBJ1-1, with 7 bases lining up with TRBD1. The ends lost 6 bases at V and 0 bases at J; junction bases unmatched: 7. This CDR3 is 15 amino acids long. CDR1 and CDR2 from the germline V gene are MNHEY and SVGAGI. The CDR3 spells CASSPGTEMNTEAFF. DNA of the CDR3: TGTGCCAGCAGCCCCGGGACAGAGATGAACACTGAAGCTTTCTTT.

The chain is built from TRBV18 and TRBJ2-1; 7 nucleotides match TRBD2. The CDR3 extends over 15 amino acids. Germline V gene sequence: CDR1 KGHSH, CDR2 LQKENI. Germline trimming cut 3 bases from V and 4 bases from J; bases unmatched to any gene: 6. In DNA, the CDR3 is TGTGCCAGCTCACCGGTGGAGGGAGGGTACAATGAGCAGTTCTTC. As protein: CASSPVEGGYNEQFF.

In DNA form, the CDR3 reads TGTGCCAGCAGTGAAGTGGCGGAAGAGACCCAGTACTTC. Residues: CASSEVAEETQYF. The chain has TRBV2 and TRBJ2-5; D uncertain. The CDR3 has 13 residues. Germline CDR1 is SNHLY and CDR2 is FYNNEI. V lost 1 base and J lost 3, with 6 bases in between. Full variable domain (outside the CDR3, taken from reference TRBV2 and TRBJ2-5): EPEVTQTPSHQVTQMGQEVILRCVPISNHLYFYWYRQILGQKVEFLVSFYNNEISEKSEIFDDQFSVERPDGSNFTLKIRSTKLEDSAMYFCASSEVAEETQYFGPGTRLLVL.

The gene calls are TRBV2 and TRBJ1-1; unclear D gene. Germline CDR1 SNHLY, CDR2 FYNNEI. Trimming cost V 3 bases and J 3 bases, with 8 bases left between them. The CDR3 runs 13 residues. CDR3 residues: CASSDGRYTEAFF. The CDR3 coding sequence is TGTGCCAGCAGTGATGGCAGATACACTGAAGCTTTCTTT.

As DNA, the CDR3 is TGCGCCAGCAGCTCGGGCACAGATACGCAGTATTTT. Its protein is CASSSGTDTQYF. J is TRBJ2-3 and V is TRBV5-1; D gene uncertain. Trimming stripped 3 bases from V and 1 base from J, with 3 bases between. Germline CDR1 SGHRS, CDR2 YFSETQ. This CDR3 region has 12 residues.

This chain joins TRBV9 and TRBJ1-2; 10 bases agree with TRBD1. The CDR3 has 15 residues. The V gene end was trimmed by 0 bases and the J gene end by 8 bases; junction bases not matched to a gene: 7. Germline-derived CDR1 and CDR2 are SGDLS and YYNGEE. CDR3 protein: CASSVAPGQGTGYTF. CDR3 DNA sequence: TGTGCCAGCAGCGTAGCCCCGGGACAGGGGACGGGCTACACCTTC. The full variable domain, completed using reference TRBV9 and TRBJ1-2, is DSGVTQTPKHLITATGQRVTLRCSPRSGDLSVYWYQQSLDQGLQFLIQYYNGEERAKGNILERFSAQQFPDLHSELNLSSLELGDSALYFCASSVAPGQGTGYTFGSGTRLTVV.

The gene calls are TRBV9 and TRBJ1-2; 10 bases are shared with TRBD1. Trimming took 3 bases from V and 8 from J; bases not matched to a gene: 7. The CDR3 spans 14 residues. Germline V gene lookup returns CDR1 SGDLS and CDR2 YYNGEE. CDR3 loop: CASSGRQGARGYTF. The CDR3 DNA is TGTGCCAGCAGCGGGCGACAGGGGGCGCGCGGCTACACCTTC.

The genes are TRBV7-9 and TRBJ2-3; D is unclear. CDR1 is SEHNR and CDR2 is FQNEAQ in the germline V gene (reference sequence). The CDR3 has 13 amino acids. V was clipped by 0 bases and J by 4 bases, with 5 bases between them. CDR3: CASSLAAPDTQYF. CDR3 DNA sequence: TGTGCCAGCAGCTTAGCGGCTCCAGATACGCAGTATTTT.

CDR3 in amino acids: CASRYGGGGSYNSPLHF. The CDR3 coding sequence is TGCGCCAGCAGGTACGGAGGCGGCGGCTCCTATAATTCACCCCTCCACTTT. V is TRBV5-1 and J is TRBJ1-6; D remains unclear. The germline CDR1 and CDR2 sequences are SGHRS and YFSETQ. V lost 5 bases, J lost 0 bases, and 15 bases lay in between. This CDR3 spans 17 amino acids.